This TCR beta chain came from a study of regulatory and conventional T cells in RAG deficiency. Study observations and caveats: Other subsets showed 9 to 10-fold reductions, but Treg unique TCR beta sequences fell roughly 90-fold in these patients.

Genomic DNA came from blood conventional CD4+ T cells gated CD25-low CD127-high. The CDR3 is 11 residues long. To note about this clone: Its antigen is currently unknown.

Sequencing used immunoSEQ multiplex PCR; TCRdb keeps in-frame clones, though not all of them. The sample has tens of thousands of clones, more than 90% seen once; the top ten hold about 0.36%. This sample was shared with a second study, whose subject was regulatory T cells. That work contributes: The PCR used 52 TRBV and 13 TRBJ primers. Regulatory T cells showed the strongest V-J pair restriction and V/J gene skewing among patient repertoires.

Specimen: CD25- CD4+ T cells sorted from blood. The source of this sequence is a human donor in good health. The genes are TRBV21-1 and TRBJ1-5; the table's D call TRBD1 went unverified against the DNA. TRBV21-1 is given as a pseudogene. The CDR3 here is CARGQSQPQHF. DNA of the CDR3: TGTGCCAGGGGACAGTCACAGCCCCAGCATTTT.